Below are 32 T cell receptor beta chains sequenced from a single sample in a study of cytomegalovirus exposure and HLA in healthy donors. Amplification used 60 Vbeta primers and 13 Jbeta primers. Sequenced by immunoSEQ multiplex PCR; TCRdb stores in-frame clones only, minus some. Of about 130,000 clones in the sample, approximately 60% were seen once. Sequencing input: PBMCs. These receptors all stem from a human donor in good health.

The table lists this clone with a few counts. The CDR3 DNA reads TGTGCCAGCAGTTTATCCCGGACTAATGAAGCTTTCTTT. Translated, it gives CASSLSRTNEAFF. The chain recombines TRBV27 with TRBJ1-1; D unclear. The germline V gene has CDR1 MNHEY and CDR2 SMNVEV (reference sequence). The CDR3 runs to 13 residues. Trimming took 0 bases from V and 7 from J, leaving 9 bases between them.

In its sample, this clone was seen once. The chain uses TRBV5-6 and TRBJ2-5; TRBD1 matches at 7 bases. With 2 bases clipped from V and 5 bases from J, the junction kept 9 bases outside the gene matches. CDR1 SGHDT and CDR2 YYEEEE come from the germline V gene. The CDR3 has 15 residues. CDR3 coding DNA: TGTGCCAGCAGCTTCAACAACAGGGGTGCGGAGACCCAGTACTTC. Its protein is CASSFNNRGAETQYF. Full variable domain (remainder filled in from reference TRBV5-6 and TRBJ2-5): DAGVTQSPTHLIKTRGQQVTLRCSPKSGHDTVSWYQQALGQGPQFIFQYYEEEERQRGNFPDRFSGHQFPNYSSELNVNALLLGDSALYLCASSFNNRGAETQYFGPGTRLLVL.

J is TRBJ1-3 and V is TRBV6-6, with TRBD1 matching 8 bases. CDR3 length: 15 residues. Germline loops: CDR1 MNHNY, CDR2 SVGAGI (reference sequence). The J segment lost 7 bases and the V segment lost 0 bases, leaving 5 bases of the junction unmatched. Here the CDR3 DNA reads TGTGCCAGCAGTTACTCGCAGAACAGGGGGAACACCATATATTTT. Its translation: CASSYSQNRGNTIYF.

This CDR3 reads CASSLGGGGSYSQYF. The DNA for the CDR3 is TGTGCCAGCAGCTTGGGGGGGGGAGGTTCGTATTCGCAGTACTTC. The genes are TRBV5-5 and TRBJ2-7, with TRBD2 matching over 7 bases. V gave up 0 bases and J gave up 9 bases; unmatched junction bases: 12. The CDR3 loop spans 15 amino acids. Looked up from germline, CDR1 is SGHKS and CDR2 is YYEKEE (reference sequence).

V and J are TRBV6-5 and TRBJ1-4, with D uncertain. Germline V gene data show CDR1 as MNHEY and CDR2 as SVGAGI. The V end was cut by 2 bases, the J end by 0 bases, with 7 bases between. The CDR3 length is 15 residues. CDR3 coding DNA: TGTGCCAGCAGTTACCGTGGAGCAACTAATGAAAAACTGTTTTTT. Its protein product is CASSYRGATNEKLFF.

The chain uses TRBV5-6 and TRBJ2-7; a weak D match, TRBD2 (7 bases). The germline V gene encodes CDR1 SGHDT and CDR2 YYEEEE. The CDR3 is 15 amino acids. V gave up 0 bases and J gave up 6 bases, with 16 bases separating them. The CDR3: CASSLGPGGLSEQYF. In nucleotides, the CDR3 is TGTGCCAGCAGCTTGGGCCCGGGGGGCCTTAGCGAGCAGTACTTC. Full variable domain (missing parts from reference TRBV5-6 and TRBJ2-7): DAGVTQSPTHLIKTRGQQVTLRCSPKSGHDTVSWYQQALGQGPQFIFQYYEEEERQRGNFPDRFSGHQFPNYSSELNVNALLLGDSALYLCASSLGPGGLSEQYFGPGTRLTVT.

The rearrangement joins TRBV11-3 to TRBJ2-5, with D perhaps matching TRBD1 (5 bases). The CDR3 loop spans 17 amino acids. V shed 3 bases and J shed 1 base, with 18 bases lying between them. Germline V gives CDR1 SGHNT, CDR2 YENEEA. The DNA of the CDR3 is TGTGCCAGCAGCTTTATGGCGAGGACACCCTTCCAAGAGACCCAGTACTTC. Amino acids: CASSFMARTPFQETQYF.

This clone appeared a few times. The chain uses TRBV15 and TRBJ1-1; D possibly corresponds to TRBD1 (5 bases). Germline V lookup: CDR1 LNHNV, CDR2 YYDKDF (reference sequence). There are 14 residues in the CDR3. The V gene lost 2 bases and the J gene lost 6 bases, with 13 bases spanning the gap. CDR3: CATSRQGPLAEAFF. The CDR3 region has the DNA TGTGCCACCAGCAGACAGGGTCCGTTAGCTGAAGCTTTCTTT. Filled out from reference TRBV15 and TRBJ1-1, the complete variable domain reads DAMVIQNPRYQVTQFGKPVTLSCSQTLNHNVMYWYQQKSSQAPKLLFHYYDKDFNNEADTPDNFQSRRPNTSFCFLDIRSPGLGDTAMYLCATSRQGPLAEAFFGQGTRLTVV.

This clone was counted a few times. This specimen includes other DNA sequences encoding the same CDR3. The rearrangement links TRBV5-1 to TRBJ1-5, with TRBD1 identical over 8 bases. The length of the CDR3 is 14 residues. Germline V gene lookup returns CDR1 SGHRS and CDR2 YFSETQ. Trimming at V came to 4 bases and at J to 2 bases, leaving 2 bases not matched to a gene. CDR3: CASSPGQGNQPQHF. The DNA for the CDR3 is TGCGCCAGCAGCCCGGGACAGGGCAATCAGCCCCAGCATTTT.

This chain links TRBV5-8 with TRBJ2-7; 8 bases are a match to TRBD1. The V gene's germline CDR1 is SGHTS and CDR2 YDEGEE. After removal of 3 bases from V and 0 bases from J, the junction contained 8 bases not matched to a gene. The CDR3 loop spans 16 amino acids. The chain's CDR3 is CASSSWSGTGSYEQYF. In DNA, the CDR3 is TGTGCCAGCAGCTCATGGTCCGGGACAGGCTCCTACGAGCAGTACTTC.

Concerning this clone itself: Because the CDR3's place on the DNA is in doubt, the DNA is left out and the CDR3 is given as listed by TCRdb. J is TRBJ2-7 and V is TRBV28; no check of the table's D call, TRBD1, against the DNA was made. The CDR3 has 11 residues if both end residues are counted. Germline V gives CDR1 MDHEN, CDR2 SYDVKM. Here the CDR3 reads CASSWGQGISF.

This clone was observed a few times. V gene TRBV5-1 combines with J gene TRBJ2-5; TRBD1 matches at 9 bases. The J call is doubtful: the DNA matches TRBJ2-7 better. The CDR3 contains 16 residues. From germline, CDR1 is SGHRS and CDR2 YFSETQ. The CDR3 sequence is CASSRSQGAVSAEQYF. The CDR3, as DNA: TGCGCCAGCAGCAGATCACAGGGGGCTGTCAGTGCCGAGCAGTACTTC.

The rearrangement joins TRBV9 to TRBJ2-5; 7 bases are shared with TRBD1. V lost 3 bases to trimming and J lost 4 bases; unmatched junction nucleotides: 3. The germline CDR1 and CDR2 sequences are SGDLS and YYNGEE. The length of the CDR3 is 13 residues. CDR3 in DNA: TGTGCCAGCAGCGCGGGACAGCTAGAGACCCAGTACTTC. It translates to CASSAGQLETQYF.

This clone was picked up one time. This chain uses TRBV18 with TRBJ1-4; D is unresolved. The germline CDR1 and CDR2 sequences are KGHSH and LQKENI. With 1 base removed from V and 0 bases from J, the gap between germline ends came to 6 bases. CDR3 length: 15 amino acids. The CDR3 loop reads CASSPRDATNEKLFF. CDR3 coding DNA: TGTGCCAGCTCACCACGAGATGCAACTAATGAAAAACTGTTTTTT.

The rearrangement links TRBV6-1 to TRBJ1-5; 9 positions agree with TRBD1. Trimming at V came to 0 bases and at J to 5 bases, leaving 8 bases not matched to a gene. CDR1 is MNHNS, CDR2 SASEGT, per germline. The CDR3 is made up of 17 amino acids. The CDR3 protein is CASSEATDRGGDQPQHF. Here the CDR3 DNA reads TGTGCCAGCAGTGAAGCTACCGACAGGGGGGGCGATCAGCCCCAGCATTTT.

The chain carries TRBV7-9 and TRBJ1-5, with D tentatively TRBD1 (6 bases). The V gene's germline CDR1 is SEHNR and CDR2 FQNEAQ (reference sequence). Trimming removed 2 bases from V and 1 base from J, with 12 bases in between. The CDR3 is 16 amino acids. CDR3 residues: CASSLSGGASNQPQHF. The DNA for the CDR3 is TGTGCCAGCAGCTTATCGGGGGGGGCGAGCAATCAGCCCCAGCATTTT.

The chain is built from TRBV27 and TRBJ2-3, with 8 bases aligning to TRBD1. The V gene's germline CDR1 is MNHEY and CDR2 SMNVEV (reference sequence). Trimming took 6 bases from V and 4 from J; bases not matched to a gene: 6. The CDR3 covers 14 residues. CDR3 in amino acids: CASRVGQGPDTQYF. CDR3 coding DNA: TGTGCCAGCAGGGTCGGACAGGGCCCAGATACGCAGTATTTT.

The CDR3 nucleotides are TGCGCCAGCAGCCAAGGGGCAGGGTATGGCTACACCTTC. Amino acid sequence: CASSQGAGYGYTF. This chain joins TRBV4-1 and TRBJ1-2, with D possibly TRBD1 on 5 matching bases. The CDR3 sequence is 13 residues long. Germline CDR1 MGHRA, CDR2 YSYEKL. The V end was cut by 1 base, the J end by 5 bases, with 8 bases between.

CDR3 DNA: TGTGCCAGTAGTAGTCCGGGACAAACGAGCACAGATACGCAGTATTTT. The encoded protein is CASSSPGQTSTDTQYF. The J gene is TRBJ2-3, the V gene TRBV19; the D gene is possibly TRBD1 (6 bases). CDR1 LNHDA and CDR2 SQIVND come from the germline V gene (reference sequence). V gave up 4 bases and J gave up 0 bases, with 14 bases separating them. CDR3 length equals 16 residues.

This chain links TRBV28 with TRBJ2-2; TRBD2 might be the D (7 bases). CDR1 MDHEN and CDR2 SYDVKM come from the germline V gene. V was cut by 4 bases and J by 1 base, with 10 bases left in between. The CDR3 runs to 15 residues. As DNA, the CDR3 is TGTGCCAGCAGTTCGGGGGGACAGAACACCGGGGAGCTGTTTTTT. This sequence encodes CASSSGGQNTGELFF.

The chain uses TRBV28 and TRBJ2-3, with TRBD2 as a possible D gene (6 bases). Germline V CDR1 and CDR2: MDHEN, SYDVKM. V was trimmed by 3 bases and J by 4 bases, leaving 14 bases between them. The CDR3 has 15 residues. In DNA, the CDR3 is TGTGCCAGCAGTTTTGGCGGGACGACCCCAGATACGCAGTATTTT. It translates to CASSFGGTTPDTQYF.

The chain combines TRBV7-9 with TRBJ2-3; TRBD2 agrees at 9 bases. The CDR3 runs to 18 residues. Unmatched junction bases numbered 9, after V lost 1 base and J lost 1 base. Germline values: CDR1 SEHNR, CDR2 FQNEAQ (reference sequence). Here the CDR3 DNA reads TGTGCCAGCAGCTTAGGGGTCTGGACTAGCGAACGCACAGATACGCAGTATTTT. Translated: CASSLGVWTSERTDTQYF. The full variable domain, its missing parts supplied by reference TRBV7-9 and TRBJ2-3, is DTGVSQNPRHKITKRGQNVTFRCDPISEHNRLYWYRQTLGQGPEFLTYFQNEAQLEKSRLLSDRFSAERPKGSFSTLEIQRTEQGDSAMYLCASSLGVWTSERTDTQYFGPGTRLTVL.

The chain joins TRBV18 to TRBJ1-1; TRBD1 might be the D (5 bases). V lost 4 bases, J lost 0 bases, and 12 bases lay in between. Germline CDR1 and CDR2: KGHSH and LQKENI. The CDR3 covers 15 residues. DNA for the CDR3: TGTGCCAGCTCACGCGTGACAGTTATGAACACTGAAGCTTTCTTT. Its translation: CASSRVTVMNTEAFF. Using reference TRBV18 and TRBJ1-1 for the parts outside the CDR3, the full variable domain is NAGVMQNPRHLVRRRGQEARLRCSPMKGHSHVYWYRQLPEEGLKFMVYLQKENIIDESGMPKERFSAEFPKEGPSILRIQQVVRGDSAAYFCASSRVTVMNTEAFFGQGTRLTVV.

This clone was detected a few times. The chain is built from TRBV6-6 and TRBJ2-7; D is possibly TRBD2 (5 bases). Looked up from germline, CDR1 is MNHNY and CDR2 is SVGAGI (reference sequence). The germline V and J ends were trimmed by 2 bases and 3 bases, with 8 bases remaining between them. CDR3 length equals 13 residues. The DNA of the CDR3 is TGTGCCAGCAGTTACGGTGAGGGCTACGAGCAGTACTTC. Its translation: CASSYGEGYEQYF.

This clone turned up a few times. The chain recombines TRBV27 with TRBJ2-7; tentatively, D is TRBD2 (6 bases). The CDR3 contains 14 residues. Trimming took 2 bases from V and 3 from J, leaving 11 bases between them. Germline CDR1 MNHEY, CDR2 SMNVEV (reference sequence). The CDR3 nucleotides read TGTGCCAGCAGTTTAGCGGGGCAGTTCTACGAGCAGTACTTC. Protein: CASSLAGQFYEQYF.

The CDR3 DNA reads TGCGCCAGCAGCTCGGGGGCTGGCGGGAGGGTTAGAAGTGGCTCCTACAATGAGCAGTTCTTC. Its protein product is CASSSGAGGRVRSGSYNEQFF. This chain joins TRBV5-1 and TRBJ2-1, with 9 bases that match TRBD2. The CDR3 runs 21 residues. Losses at the gene ends were 3 bases for V and 0 bases for J; bases not matched to a gene: 19. The germline V gene encodes CDR1 SGHRS and CDR2 YFSETQ.

V is TRBV28 and J is TRBJ2-3; D ambiguous. The CDR3 is made up of 11 amino acids. Trimming stripped 3 bases from V and 5 bases from J, with 3 bases between. Germline V gene lookup returns CDR1 MDHEN and CDR2 SYDVKM. This chain's CDR3 is CASSFGDTQYF. DNA of the CDR3: TGTGCCAGCAGTTTCGGAGATACGCAGTATTTT. The complete variable domain, with remaining parts taken from reference TRBV28 and TRBJ2-3, reads DVKVTQSSRYLVKRTGEKVFLECVQDMDHENMFWYRQDPGLGLRLIYFSYDVKMKEKGDIPEGYSVSREKKERFSLILESASTNQTSMYLCASSFGDTQYFGPGTRLTVL.

The chain couples TRBV5-5 to TRBJ1-5; D perhaps matches TRBD1 (5 bases). The length of the CDR3 is 15 residues. V dropped 5 bases and J dropped 4 bases, with 16 bases sitting between them. Germline V gene sequence: CDR1 SGHKS, CDR2 YYEKEE (reference sequence). CDR3 protein: CASSLLGGGNQPQHF. CDR3 DNA sequence: TGTGCCAGCAGTCTCCTGGGGGGGGGAAATCAGCCCCAGCATTTT.

The chain has TRBV5-6 and TRBJ2-1; D may be TRBD2 (6 bases). The CDR3 extends over 13 amino acids. Germline assignment: CDR1 SGHDT and CDR2 YYEEEE. The ends were cut back, 4 bases at V and 5 bases at J, with 10 bases in the middle. DNA of the CDR3: TGTGCCAGCAGCGGCGGGACCAACAATGAGCAGTTCTTC. Protein sequence: CASSGGTNNEQFF.

The rearrangement links TRBV25-1 to TRBJ2-7; perhaps TRBD2 as D (5 bases). The length of the CDR3 is 15 residues. Trimming shortened V by 4 bases and J by 3 bases, and 16 bases separated the two germline ends. The germline V gene has CDR1 MGHDK and CDR2 SYGVNS. Written as DNA, the CDR3 is TGTGCCAGCAGTGTCGATACCATGGCGGGCTACGAGCAGTACTTC. Its translation is CASSVDTMAGYEQYF.

This clone was detected only a few times. This sequence joins TRBV28 and TRBJ2-7; 8 bases align to TRBD1. Germline lookup yields CDR1 MDHEN and CDR2 SYDVKM. The junction had 10 bases not matched to a gene; V was cut back by 4 bases and J by 2 bases. There are 16 residues in the CDR3. The CDR3 DNA sequence: TGTGCCAGCAGTTCCCCCTTCGGGACAGGCGCCTACGAGCAGTACTTC. Translating it yields CASSSPFGTGAYEQYF. The complete variable domain, with remaining parts taken from reference TRBV28 and TRBJ2-7, reads DVKVTQSSRYLVKRTGEKVFLECVQDMDHENMFWYRQDPGLGLRLIYFSYDVKMKEKGDIPEGYSVSREKKERFSLILESASTNQTSMYLCASSSPFGTGAYEQYFGPGTRLTVT.

The chain recombines TRBV7-9 with TRBJ2-7; D might be TRBD1 (6 bases). V lost 2 bases, J lost 4 bases, and 12 bases lay in between. The CDR3 covers 14 residues. The germline V gene has CDR1 SEHNR and CDR2 FQNEAQ (reference sequence). The CDR3 is CASSLPGGPYEQYF. CDR3 coding DNA: TGTGCCAGCAGCTTACCTGGGGGCCCATACGAGCAGTACTTC.